The 3 T cell receptor beta chains below all came from one sample that was sequenced in a study of cytomegalovirus exposure and HLA in healthy donors. Here immunoSEQ multiplex PCR was the method, and the copy in TCRdb shows in-frame clones only, minus some. The repertoire has roughly 220,000 clones, about 93% of them found once; the top ten carry more than 1%. The sample consisted of PBMCs. The origin of the receptors is a woman aged 18-29 years in good health and CMV-seronegative.

This rearrangement joins TRBV15 to TRBJ1-4, with D perhaps matching TRBD1 (6 bases). Trimming shortened V by 6 bases and J by 4 bases, and 21 bases separated the two germline ends. This CDR3 contains 17 residues. Per the germline V gene, CDR1 is LNHNV and CDR2 is YYDKDF (reference sequence). The DNA of the CDR3 is TGTGCCACCAGGGGGAAGGAGGCAGGGGCAGTTAATGAAAAACTGTTTTTT. Its translation: CATRGKEAGAVNEKLFF.

The gene calls are TRBV19 and TRBJ2-2; 8 bases match TRBD1. J gave up 5 bases and V 3 bases, and 5 bases lay outside the gene matches. The CDR3 has 15 amino acids. Germline values: CDR1 LNHDA, CDR2 SQIVND (reference sequence). CDR3 DNA: TGTGCCAGTAGTATCCAGGGGGCCCGAACCGGGGAGCTGTTTTTT. This gives the protein CASSIQGARTGELFF.

This clone has only one observation. The chain uses TRBV6-1 and TRBJ2-2; 8 bases line up with TRBD2. Trimming at V came to 4 bases and at J to 3 bases, leaving 4 bases not matched to a gene. Germline loops: CDR1 MNHNS, CDR2 SASEGT. The CDR3 contains 15 residues. The CDR3 region is CASSGVTSDTGELFF. The CDR3 nucleotides read TGTGCCAGCAGTGGAGTGACTAGCGACACCGGGGAGCTGTTTTTT.